The subject of this entry is one T cell receptor (beta chain). With V trimmed by 7 bases and J by 6 bases, 9 bases remained unmatched. The V gene's germline CDR1 is MGHDK and CDR2 SYGVNS. The CDR3 totals 15 residues. Here immunoSEQ multiplex PCR was the method, and the copy in TCRdb shows in-frame clones only, minus some. Of some 160,000 clones listed, 80% to 90% are singletons. These data belong to a study of blood T cell repertoires in COVID-19. Study details: Acute and convalescent COVID-19 samples came from the United States, Italy and Spain. T cells, B-cell-depleted T cells, or PBMCs supplied cDNA or gDNA.

Sequencing was carried out using peripheral blood. This chain joins TRBV25-1 and TRBJ2-1; 10 positions agree with TRBD1. The source is a man in his sixties with acute or convalescent COVID-19. The CDR3 bases are TGTGCCAGCACAGGGGGACAGGGGTTTTTCAATGAGCAGTTCTTC. This codes for CASTGGQGFFNEQFF.